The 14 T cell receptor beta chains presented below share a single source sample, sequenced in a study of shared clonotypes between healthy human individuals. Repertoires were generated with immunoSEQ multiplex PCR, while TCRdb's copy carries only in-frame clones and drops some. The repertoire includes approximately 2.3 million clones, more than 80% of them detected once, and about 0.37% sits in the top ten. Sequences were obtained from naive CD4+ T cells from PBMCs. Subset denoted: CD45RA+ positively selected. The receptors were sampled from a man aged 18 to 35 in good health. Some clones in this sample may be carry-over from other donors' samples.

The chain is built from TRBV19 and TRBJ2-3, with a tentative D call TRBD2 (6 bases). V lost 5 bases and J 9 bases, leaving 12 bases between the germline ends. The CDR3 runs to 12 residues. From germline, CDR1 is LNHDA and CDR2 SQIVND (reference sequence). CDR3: CASSPGVRTQYF. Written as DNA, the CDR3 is TGTGCCAGTAGTCCGGGGGTCAGGACGCAGTATTTT.

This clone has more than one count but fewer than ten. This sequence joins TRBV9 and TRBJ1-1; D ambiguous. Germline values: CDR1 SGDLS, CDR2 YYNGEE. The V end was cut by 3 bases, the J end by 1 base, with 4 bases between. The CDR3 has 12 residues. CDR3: CASSASNTEAFF. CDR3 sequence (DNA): TGTGCCAGCAGCGCTTCGAACACTGAAGCTTTCTTT.

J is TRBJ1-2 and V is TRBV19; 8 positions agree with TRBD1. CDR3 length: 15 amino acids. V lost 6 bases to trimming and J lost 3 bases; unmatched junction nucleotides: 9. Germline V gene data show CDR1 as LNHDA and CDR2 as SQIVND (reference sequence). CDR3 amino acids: CASRIQTGDDYGYTF. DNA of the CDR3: TGTGCCAGTAGAATACAGACAGGGGACGACTATGGCTACACCTTC.

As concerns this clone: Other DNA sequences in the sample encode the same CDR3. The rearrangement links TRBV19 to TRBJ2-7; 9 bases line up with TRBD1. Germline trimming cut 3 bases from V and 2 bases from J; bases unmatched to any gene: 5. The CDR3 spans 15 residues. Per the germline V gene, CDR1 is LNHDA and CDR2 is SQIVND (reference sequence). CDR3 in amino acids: CASSIRTGATYEQYF. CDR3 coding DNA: TGTGCCAGTAGTATTAGGACAGGGGCTACCTACGAGCAGTACTTC. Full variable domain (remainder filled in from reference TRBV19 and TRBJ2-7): DGGITQSPKYLFRKEGQNVTLSCEQNLNHDAMYWYRQDPGQGLRLIYYSQIVNDFQKGDIAEGYSVSREKKESFPLTVTSAQKNPTAFYLCASSIRTGATYEQYFGPGTRLTVT.

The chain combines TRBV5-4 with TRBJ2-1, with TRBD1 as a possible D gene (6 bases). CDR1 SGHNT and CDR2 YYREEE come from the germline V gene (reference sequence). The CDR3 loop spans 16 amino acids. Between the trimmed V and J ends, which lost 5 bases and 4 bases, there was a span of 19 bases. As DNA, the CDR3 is TGTGCCAGCAGTTTAGGGACCGGGACACCATACAATGAGCAGTTCTTC. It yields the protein CASSLGTGTPYNEQFF.

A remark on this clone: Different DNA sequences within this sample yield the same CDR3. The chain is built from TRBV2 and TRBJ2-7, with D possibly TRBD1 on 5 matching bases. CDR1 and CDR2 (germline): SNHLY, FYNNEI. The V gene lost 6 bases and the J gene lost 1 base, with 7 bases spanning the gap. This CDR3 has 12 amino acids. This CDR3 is CASRTESYEQYF. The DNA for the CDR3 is TGTGCCAGCAGGACAGAGTCCTACGAGCAGTACTTC.

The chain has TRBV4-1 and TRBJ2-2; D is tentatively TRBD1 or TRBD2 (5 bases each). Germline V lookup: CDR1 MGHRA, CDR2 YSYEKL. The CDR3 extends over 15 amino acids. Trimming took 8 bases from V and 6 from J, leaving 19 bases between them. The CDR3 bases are TGCGCCAGCCGACCCGTGGGGGAAGGGTCCGGGGAGCTGTTTTTT. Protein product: CASRPVGEGSGELFF.

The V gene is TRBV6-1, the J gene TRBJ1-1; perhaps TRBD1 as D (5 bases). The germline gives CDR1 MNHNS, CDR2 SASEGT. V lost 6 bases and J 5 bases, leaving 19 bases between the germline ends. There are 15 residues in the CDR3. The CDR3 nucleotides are TGTGCCAGCAGCATTATGTTGTCGGGGGAAACTGAAGCTTTCTTT. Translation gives CASSIMLSGETEAFF.

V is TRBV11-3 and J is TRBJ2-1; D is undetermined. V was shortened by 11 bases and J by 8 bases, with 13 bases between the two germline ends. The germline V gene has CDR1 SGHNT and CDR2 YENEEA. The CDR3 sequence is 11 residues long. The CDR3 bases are TGTGCCGTCGCCCACACCCATGAGCAGTTCTTC. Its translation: CAVAHTHEQFF.

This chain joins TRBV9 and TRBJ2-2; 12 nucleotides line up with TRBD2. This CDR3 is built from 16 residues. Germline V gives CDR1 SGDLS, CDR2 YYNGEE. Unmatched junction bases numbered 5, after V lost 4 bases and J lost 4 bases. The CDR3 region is CASSRLAGVSTGELFF. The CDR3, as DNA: TGTGCCAGCAGCCGACTAGCGGGAGTCAGCACCGGGGAGCTGTTTTTT.

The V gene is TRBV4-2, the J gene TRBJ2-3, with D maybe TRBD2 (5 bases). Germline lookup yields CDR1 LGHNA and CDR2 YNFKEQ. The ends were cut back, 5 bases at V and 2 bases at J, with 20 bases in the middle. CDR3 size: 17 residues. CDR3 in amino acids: CASSAKASVANTDTQYF. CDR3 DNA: TGTGCCAGCAGCGCCAAGGCTTCAGTAGCGAACACAGATACGCAGTATTTT.

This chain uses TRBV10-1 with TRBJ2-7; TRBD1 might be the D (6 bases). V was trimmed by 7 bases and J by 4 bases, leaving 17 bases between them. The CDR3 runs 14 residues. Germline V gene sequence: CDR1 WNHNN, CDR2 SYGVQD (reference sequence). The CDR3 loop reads CASKTRGNLYEQYF. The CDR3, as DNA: TGCGCCAGCAAAACTAGGGGGAATTTGTACGAGCAGTACTTC.

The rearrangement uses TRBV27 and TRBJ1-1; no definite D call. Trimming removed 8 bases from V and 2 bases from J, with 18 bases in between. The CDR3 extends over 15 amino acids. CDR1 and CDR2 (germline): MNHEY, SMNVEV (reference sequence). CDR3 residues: CASPALRGTNTEAFF. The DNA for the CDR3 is TGTGCCAGCCCTGCTCTCCGAGGAACTAACACTGAAGCTTTCTTT.

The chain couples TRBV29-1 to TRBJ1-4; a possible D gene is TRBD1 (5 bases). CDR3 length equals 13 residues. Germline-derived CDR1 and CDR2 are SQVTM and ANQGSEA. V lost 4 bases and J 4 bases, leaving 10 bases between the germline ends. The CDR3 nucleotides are TGCAGCGTTGGACAGTACCTTAATGAAAAACTGTTTTTT. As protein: CSVGQYLNEKLFF.